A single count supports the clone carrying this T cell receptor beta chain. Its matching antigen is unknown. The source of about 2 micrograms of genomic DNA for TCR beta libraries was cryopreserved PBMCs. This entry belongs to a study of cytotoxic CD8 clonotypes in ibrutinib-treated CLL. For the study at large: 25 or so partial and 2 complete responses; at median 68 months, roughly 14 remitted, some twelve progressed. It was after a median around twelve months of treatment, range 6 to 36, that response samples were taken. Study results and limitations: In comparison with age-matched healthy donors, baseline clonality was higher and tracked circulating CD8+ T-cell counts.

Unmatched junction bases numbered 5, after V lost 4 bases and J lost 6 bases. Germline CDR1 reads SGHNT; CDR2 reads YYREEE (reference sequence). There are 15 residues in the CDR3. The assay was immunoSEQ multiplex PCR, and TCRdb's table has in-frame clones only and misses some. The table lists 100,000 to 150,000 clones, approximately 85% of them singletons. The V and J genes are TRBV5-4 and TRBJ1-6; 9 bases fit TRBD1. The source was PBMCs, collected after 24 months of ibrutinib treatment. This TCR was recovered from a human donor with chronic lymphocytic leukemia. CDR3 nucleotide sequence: TGTGCCAGCAGCGGGACAGGGACGAGTAATTCACCCCTCCACTTT. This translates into CASSGTGTSNSPLHF.